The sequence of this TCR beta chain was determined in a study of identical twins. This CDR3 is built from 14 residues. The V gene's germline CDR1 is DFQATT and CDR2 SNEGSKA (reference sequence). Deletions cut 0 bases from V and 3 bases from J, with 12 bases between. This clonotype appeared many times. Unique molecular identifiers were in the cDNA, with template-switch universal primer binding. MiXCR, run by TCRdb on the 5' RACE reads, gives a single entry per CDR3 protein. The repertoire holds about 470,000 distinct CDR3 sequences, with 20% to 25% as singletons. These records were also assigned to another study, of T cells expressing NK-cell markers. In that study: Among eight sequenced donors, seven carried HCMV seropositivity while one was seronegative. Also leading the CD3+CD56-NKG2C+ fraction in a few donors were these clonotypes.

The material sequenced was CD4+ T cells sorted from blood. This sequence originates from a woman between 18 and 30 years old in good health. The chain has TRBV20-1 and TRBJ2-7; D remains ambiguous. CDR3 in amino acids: CSARDRALVYEQYF. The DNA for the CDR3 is TGCAGTGCTAGAGATCGGGCCCTCGTCTACGAGCAGTACTTC.